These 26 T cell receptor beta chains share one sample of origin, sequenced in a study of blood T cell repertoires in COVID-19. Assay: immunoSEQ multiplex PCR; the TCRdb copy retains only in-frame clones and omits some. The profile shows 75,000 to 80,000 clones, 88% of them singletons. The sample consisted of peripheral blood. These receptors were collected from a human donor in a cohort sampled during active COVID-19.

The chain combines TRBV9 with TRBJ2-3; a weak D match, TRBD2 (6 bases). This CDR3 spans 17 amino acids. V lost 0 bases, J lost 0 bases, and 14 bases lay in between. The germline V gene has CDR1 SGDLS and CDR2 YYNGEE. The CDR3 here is CASSVGLADSSTDTQYF. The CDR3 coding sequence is TGTGCCAGCAGCGTAGGATTAGCGGACTCTAGCACAGATACGCAGTATTTT. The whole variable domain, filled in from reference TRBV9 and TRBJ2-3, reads DSGVTQTPKHLITATGQRVTLRCSPRSGDLSVYWYQQSLDQGLQFLIQYYNGEERAKGNILERFSAQQFPDLHSELNLSSLELGDSALYFCASSVGLADSSTDTQYFGPGTRLTVL.

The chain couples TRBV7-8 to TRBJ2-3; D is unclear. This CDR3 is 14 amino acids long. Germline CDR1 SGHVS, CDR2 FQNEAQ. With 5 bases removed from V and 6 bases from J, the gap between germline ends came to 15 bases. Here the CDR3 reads CASSPTLASDTQYF. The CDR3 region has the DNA TGTGCCAGCAGCCCCACTTTAGCATCCGATACGCAGTATTTT.

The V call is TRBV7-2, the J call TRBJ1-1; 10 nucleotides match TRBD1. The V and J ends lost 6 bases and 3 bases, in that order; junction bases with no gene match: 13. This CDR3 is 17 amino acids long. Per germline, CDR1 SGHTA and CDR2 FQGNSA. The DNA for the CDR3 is TGTGCCAGCAGGTTTCCCCCCGGGACAGGGGTGGACACTGAAGCTTTCTTT. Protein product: CASRFPPGTGVDTEAFF.

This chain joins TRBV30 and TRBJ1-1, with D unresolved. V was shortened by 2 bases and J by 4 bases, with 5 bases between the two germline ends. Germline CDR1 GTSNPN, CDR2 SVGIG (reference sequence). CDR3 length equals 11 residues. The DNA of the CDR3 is TGTGCCTGGAGTCTACGCACTGAAGCTTTCTTT. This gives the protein CAWSLRTEAFF.

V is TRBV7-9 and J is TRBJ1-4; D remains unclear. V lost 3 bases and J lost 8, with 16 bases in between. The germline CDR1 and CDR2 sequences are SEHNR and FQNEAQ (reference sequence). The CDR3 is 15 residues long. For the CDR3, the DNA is TGTGCCAGCAGCTTTTCCCGAGGAGTTGGGGAAAAACTGTTTTTT. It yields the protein CASSFSRGVGEKLFF.

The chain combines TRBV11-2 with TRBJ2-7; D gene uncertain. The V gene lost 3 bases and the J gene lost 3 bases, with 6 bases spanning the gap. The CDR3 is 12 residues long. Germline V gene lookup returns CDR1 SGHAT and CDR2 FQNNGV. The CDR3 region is CASSFTGYEQYF. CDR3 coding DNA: TGTGCCAGCAGCTTTACTGGCTACGAGCAGTACTTC.

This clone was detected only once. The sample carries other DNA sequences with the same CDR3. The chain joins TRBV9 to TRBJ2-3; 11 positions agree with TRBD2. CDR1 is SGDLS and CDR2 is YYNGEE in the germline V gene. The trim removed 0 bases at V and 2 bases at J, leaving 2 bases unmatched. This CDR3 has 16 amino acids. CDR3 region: CASSVVGLAATDTQYF. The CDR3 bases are TGTGCCAGCAGCGTAGTGGGACTAGCGGCCACAGATACGCAGTATTTT. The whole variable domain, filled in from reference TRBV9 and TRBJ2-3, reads DSGVTQTPKHLITATGQRVTLRCSPRSGDLSVYWYQQSLDQGLQFLIQYYNGEERAKGNILERFSAQQFPDLHSELNLSSLELGDSALYFCASSVVGLAATDTQYFGPGTRLTVL.

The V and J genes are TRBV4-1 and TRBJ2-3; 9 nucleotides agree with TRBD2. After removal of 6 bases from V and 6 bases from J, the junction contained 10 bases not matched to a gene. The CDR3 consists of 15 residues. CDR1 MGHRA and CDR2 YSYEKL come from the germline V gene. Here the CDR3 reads CASRNSGGGGDTQYF. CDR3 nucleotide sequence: TGCGCCAGCAGGAATAGCGGGGGAGGTGGGGATACGCAGTATTTT.

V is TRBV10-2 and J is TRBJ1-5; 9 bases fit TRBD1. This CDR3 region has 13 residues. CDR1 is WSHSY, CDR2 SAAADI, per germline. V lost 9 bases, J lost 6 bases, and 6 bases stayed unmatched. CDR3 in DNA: TGCGCCAGTACACAGGGGGCTCGTCAGCCCCAGCATTTT. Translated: CASTQGARQPQHF.

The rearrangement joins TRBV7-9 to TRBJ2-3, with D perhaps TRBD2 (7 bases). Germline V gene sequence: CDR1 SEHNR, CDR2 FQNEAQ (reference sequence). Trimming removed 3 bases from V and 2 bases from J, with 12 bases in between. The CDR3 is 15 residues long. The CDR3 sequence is CASSLEGGPTDTQYF. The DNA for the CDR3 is TGTGCCAGCAGCTTGGAGGGGGGGCCCACAGATACGCAGTATTTT.

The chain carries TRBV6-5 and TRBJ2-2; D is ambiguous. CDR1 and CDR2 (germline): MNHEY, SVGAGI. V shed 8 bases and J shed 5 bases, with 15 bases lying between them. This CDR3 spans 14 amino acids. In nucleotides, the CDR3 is TGTGCCAGCTTGGGCCTATATTCAACCGGGGAGCTGTTTTTT. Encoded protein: CASLGLYSTGELFF.

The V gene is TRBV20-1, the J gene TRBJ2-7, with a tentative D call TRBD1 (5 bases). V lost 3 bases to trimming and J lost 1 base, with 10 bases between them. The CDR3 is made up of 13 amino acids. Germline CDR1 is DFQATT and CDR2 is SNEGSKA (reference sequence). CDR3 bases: TGCAGTGCTAGTCAGGGCCGTTCCTACGAGCAGTACTTC. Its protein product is CSASQGRSYEQYF.

The CDR3 is CASSFASEAFF. For the CDR3, the DNA is TGTGCCAGCAGCTTTGCTAGTGAAGCTTTCTTT. V gene TRBV5-6 combines with J gene TRBJ1-1; D is undetermined. V lost 2 bases and J 7 bases, leaving 6 bases between the germline ends. Germline V gene lookup returns CDR1 SGHDT and CDR2 YYEEEE. The CDR3 is made up of 11 amino acids.

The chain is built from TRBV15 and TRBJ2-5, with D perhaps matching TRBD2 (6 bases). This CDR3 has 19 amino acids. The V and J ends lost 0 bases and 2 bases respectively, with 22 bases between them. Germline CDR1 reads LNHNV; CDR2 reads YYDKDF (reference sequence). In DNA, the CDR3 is TGTGCCACCAGCAGAGAGGCTGGGTGGGAGAGCGGGTTACAAGAGACCCAGTACTTC. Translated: CATSREAGWESGLQETQYF.

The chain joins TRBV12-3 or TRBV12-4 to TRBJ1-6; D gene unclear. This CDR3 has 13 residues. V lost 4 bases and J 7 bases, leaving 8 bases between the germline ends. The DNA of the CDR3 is TGTGCCAGCAGTTCGAGGGTCAATTCACCCCTCCACTTT. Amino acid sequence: CASSSRVNSPLHF.

The CDR3 DNA is TGTGCCAGCAGCCCCCGGCAGCGCACCAATGAGCAGTTCTTC. Its protein is CASSPRQRTNEQFF. The gene calls are TRBV3-1 (or the pseudogene TRBV3-2) and TRBJ2-1; unclear D gene. V was cut by 4 bases and J by 6 bases, with 13 bases left in between. The CDR3 sequence is 14 residues long. Germline assignment: CDR1 LGHDT and CDR2 YNNKEL (reference sequence).

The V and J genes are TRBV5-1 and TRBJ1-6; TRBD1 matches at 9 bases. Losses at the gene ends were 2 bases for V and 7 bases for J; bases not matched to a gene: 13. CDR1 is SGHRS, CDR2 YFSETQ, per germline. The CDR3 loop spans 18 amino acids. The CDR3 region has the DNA TGCGCCAGCAGCTTTTACGGGACTGGGGGGACAGGGAATTCACCCCTCCACTTT. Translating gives CASSFYGTGGTGNSPLHF.

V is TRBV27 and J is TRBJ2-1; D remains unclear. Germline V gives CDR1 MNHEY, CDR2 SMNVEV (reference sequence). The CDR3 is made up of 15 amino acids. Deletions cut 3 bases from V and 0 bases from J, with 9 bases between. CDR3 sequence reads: CASSFQTPSYNEQFF. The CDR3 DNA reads TGTGCCAGCAGTTTCCAGACTCCCTCCTACAATGAGCAGTTCTTC.

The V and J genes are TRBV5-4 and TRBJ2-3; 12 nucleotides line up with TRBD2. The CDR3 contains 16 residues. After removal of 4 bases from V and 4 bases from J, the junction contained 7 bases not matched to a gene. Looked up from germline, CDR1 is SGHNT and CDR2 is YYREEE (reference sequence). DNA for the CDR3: TGTGCCAGCAGCGGAACTAGCGGGGGGCAGGCAGATACGCAGTATTTT. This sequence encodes CASSGTSGGQADTQYF.

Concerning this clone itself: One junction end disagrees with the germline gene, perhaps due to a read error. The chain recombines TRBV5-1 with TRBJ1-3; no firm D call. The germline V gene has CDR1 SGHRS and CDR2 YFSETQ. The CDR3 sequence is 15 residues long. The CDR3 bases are TGCGCCAGCACCTTGACGGGGTACTCTGGAAACACCATATATTTT. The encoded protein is CASTLTGYSGNTIYF.

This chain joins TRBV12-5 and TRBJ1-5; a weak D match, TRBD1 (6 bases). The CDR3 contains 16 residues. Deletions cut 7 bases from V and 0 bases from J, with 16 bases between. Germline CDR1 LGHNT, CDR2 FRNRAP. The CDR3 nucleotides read TGTGCTAGTGCCGACTTTCAGGGGTCTAGCAATCAGCCCCAGCATTTT. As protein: CASADFQGSSNQPQHF.

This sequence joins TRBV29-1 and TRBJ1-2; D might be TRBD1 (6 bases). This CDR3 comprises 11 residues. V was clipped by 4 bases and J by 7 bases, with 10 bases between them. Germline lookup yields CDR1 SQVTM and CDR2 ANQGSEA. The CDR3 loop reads CSVVSGVGYTF. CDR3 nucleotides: TGCAGCGTTGTTTCAGGGGTTGGCTACACCTTC.

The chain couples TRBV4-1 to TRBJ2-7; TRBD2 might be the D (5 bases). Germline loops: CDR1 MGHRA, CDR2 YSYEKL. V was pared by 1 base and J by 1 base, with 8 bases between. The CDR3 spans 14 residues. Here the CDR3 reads CASSQVSGSYEQYF. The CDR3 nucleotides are TGCGCCAGCAGCCAAGTTTCGGGGTCCTACGAGCAGTACTTC.

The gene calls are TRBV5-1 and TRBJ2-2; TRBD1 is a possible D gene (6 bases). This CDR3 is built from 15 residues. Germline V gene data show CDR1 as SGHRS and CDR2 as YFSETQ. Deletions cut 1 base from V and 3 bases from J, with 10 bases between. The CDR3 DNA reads TGCGCCAGCAGCTTGTGGGGGCGCGACACCGGGGAGCTGTTTTTT. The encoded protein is CASSLWGRDTGELFF.

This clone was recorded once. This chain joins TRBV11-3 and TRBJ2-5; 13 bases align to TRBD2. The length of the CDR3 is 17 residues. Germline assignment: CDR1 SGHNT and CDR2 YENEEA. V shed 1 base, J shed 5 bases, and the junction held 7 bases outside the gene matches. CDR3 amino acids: CASSLGTSGSSLETQYF. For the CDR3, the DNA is TGTGCCAGCAGCTTAGGGACTAGCGGGAGTAGCTTGGAGACCCAGTACTTC.

The CDR3 DNA follows: TGCGCCAGCAGCCGGACTAGGGGGGAGGATGACGAGCAGTACTTC. Protein product: CASSRTRGEDDEQYF. V and J are TRBV4-1 and TRBJ2-7, with D maybe TRBD2 (7 bases). Trimming shortened V by 4 bases and J by 5 bases, and 18 bases separated the two germline ends. This CDR3 region has 15 residues. Germline CDR1 MGHRA, CDR2 YSYEKL.